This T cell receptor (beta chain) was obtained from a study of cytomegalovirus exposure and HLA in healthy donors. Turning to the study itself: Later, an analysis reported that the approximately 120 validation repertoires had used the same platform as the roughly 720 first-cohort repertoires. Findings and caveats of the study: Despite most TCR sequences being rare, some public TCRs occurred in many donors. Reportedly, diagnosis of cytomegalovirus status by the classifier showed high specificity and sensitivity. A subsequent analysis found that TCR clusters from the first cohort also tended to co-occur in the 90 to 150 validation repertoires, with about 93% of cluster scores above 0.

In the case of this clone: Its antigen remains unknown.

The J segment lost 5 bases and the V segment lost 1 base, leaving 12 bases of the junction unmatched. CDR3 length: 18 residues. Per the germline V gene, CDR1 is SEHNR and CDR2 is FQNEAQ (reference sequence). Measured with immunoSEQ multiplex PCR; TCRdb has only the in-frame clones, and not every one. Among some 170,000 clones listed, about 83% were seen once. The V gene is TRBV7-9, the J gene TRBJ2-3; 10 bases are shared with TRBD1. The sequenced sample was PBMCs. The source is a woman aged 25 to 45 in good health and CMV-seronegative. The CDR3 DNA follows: TGTGCCAGCAGCTTAGGCCGTCCGGGACAGGGGATGAGAGATACGCAGTATTTT. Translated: CASSLGRPGQGMRDTQYF. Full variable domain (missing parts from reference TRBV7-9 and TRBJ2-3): DTGVSQNPRHKITKRGQNVTFRCDPISEHNRLYWYRQTLGQGPEFLTYFQNEAQLEKSRLLSDRFSAERPKGSFSTLEIQRTEQGDSAMYLCASSLGRPGQGMRDTQYFGPGTRLTVL.